This TCR beta chain was observed in a study of blood T cell repertoires in COVID-19. Study at large: Sites in the United States, Italy and Spain provided acute and convalescent COVID-19 samples.

Which cohort a participant joined came from the clinical history participants gave. As originally analysed: Researchers report that nucleated cell counts were estimated from reference gene primer amplification. This table comes from immunoSEQ multiplex PCR, and its TCRdb copy is limited to in-frame clones, with some not included. From that table come the V and J calls and clone size; the DNA was used to work out D and trimming. This repertoire shows 350,000 to 450,000 clones, around 83% found once; its top ten account for less than 6%. The germline CDR1 and CDR2 sequences are LGHDT and YNNKEL (reference sequence). After removal of 1 base from V and 8 bases from J, the junction contained 3 bases not matched to a gene. CDR3 length equals 13 residues.

The chain recombines TRBV3-1 (or the pseudogene TRBV3-2) with TRBJ1-1, with 8 bases matching TRBD1. What was sequenced was PBMCs or T cells enriched from blood (not recorded which). The sequence was collected from a woman aged 45-65 years who had recovered from COVID-19. CDR3 DNA sequence: TGTGCCAGCAGCCAAGTTGGGACAGGAGAAGCTTTCTTT. Translated: CASSQVGTGEAFF.